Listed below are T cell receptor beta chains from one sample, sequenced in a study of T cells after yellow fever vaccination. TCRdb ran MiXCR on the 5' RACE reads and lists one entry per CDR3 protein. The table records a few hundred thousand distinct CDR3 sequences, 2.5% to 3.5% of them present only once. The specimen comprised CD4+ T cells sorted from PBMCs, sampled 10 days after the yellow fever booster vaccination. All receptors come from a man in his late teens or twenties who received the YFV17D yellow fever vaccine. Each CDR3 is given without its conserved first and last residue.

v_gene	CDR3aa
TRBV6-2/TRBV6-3	ASSYRSYEQY
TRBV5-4	ASSPAETQETQY
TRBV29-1	SGGTSVADTQY
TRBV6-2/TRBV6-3	ASSSHPSGDVY
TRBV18	ASSPFQESSNYGYT
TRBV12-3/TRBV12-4	ASLALVNTGELF
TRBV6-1	ASSPRGGLGGHEQF
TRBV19	AGSTSWGTGELF
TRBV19	ATTPRTGANQPQH
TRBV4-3	ASSQEQGNNSPLH
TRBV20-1	SARAFRLDTEAF
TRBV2	ASSERQTGVSPLH
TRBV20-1	SAVGGSETQY
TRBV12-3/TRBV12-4	ASSFQGGTQQPQH
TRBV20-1	SAIKTGTGEKLF
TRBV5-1	ASRQGNTDTQY
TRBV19	ASTMAGVRPQH
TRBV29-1	SVANRSRWGNTIY
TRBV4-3	ASSMTSGVYNEQF
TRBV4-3	ASSQQGSETGELF
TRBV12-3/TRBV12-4	ASSFSSHTSYEQY
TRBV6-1	ASSRGADTEAF
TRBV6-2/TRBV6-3	ASKRENQPQH